This T cell receptor beta chain was retrieved from a study of T-cell memory formation after mild COVID-19. Findings of the study overall: CD4+ clones that contracted lay mainly in CM and EM; CD8+ ones lay in EMRA.

Per the germline V gene, CDR1 is MGHDK and CDR2 is SYGVNS. The V end was cut by 7 bases, the J end by 1 base, with 11 bases between. This CDR3 has 14 amino acids. A note on this clonotype: The antigen remains unidentified.

cDNA libraries for TCR alpha and TCR beta, carrying sample barcodes and UMIs, came from 5'RACE with constant-segment primers. TCRdb re-analysed the 5' RACE reads in MiXCR, keeping a single row per CDR3 protein. The sample includes more than 350,000 distinct CDR3 sequences, roughly 21% of them seen just once. Source material: PBMCs or a T cell subset sorted from them (not recorded which). The V call is TRBV25-1, the J call TRBJ2-1; tentative D call: TRBD2 (6 bases). The sequence derives from an adult woman who had mild COVID-19 (a few samples of this study predate the infection). Cell type and time point are not known. The CDR3 region has the DNA TGTGCCAGCAATGCGGGGCTATCCTACAATGAGCAGTTCTTC. It specifies CASNAGLSYNEQFF.